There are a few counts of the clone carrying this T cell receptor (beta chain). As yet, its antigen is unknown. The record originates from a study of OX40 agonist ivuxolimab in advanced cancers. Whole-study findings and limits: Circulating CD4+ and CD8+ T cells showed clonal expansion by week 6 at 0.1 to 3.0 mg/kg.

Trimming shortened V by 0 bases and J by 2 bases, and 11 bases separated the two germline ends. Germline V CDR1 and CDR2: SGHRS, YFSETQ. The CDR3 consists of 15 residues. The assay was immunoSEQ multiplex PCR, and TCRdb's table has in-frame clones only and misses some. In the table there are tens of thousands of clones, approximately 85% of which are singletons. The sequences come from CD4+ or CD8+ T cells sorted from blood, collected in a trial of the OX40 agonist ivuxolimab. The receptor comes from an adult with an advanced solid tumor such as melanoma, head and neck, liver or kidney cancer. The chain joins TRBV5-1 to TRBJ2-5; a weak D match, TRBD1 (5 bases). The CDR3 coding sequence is TGCGCCAGCAGCTTGGCAGGACACAATCAAGAGACCCAGTACTTC. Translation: CASSLAGHNQETQYF.